This T cell receptor (beta chain) was found in a study of blood T cells in healthy people across ages. The second PCR ran roughly 6 to 12 cycles with a sample-barcoded 5' primer and J-beta primers. TCRdb ran MiXCR on the 5' RACE reads and lists one entry per CDR3 protein. The sample contains fewer than 950,000 distinct CDR3 sequences, about 53% of which appear only once. In regard to this clonotype: The target antigen is unknown.

Whole-study findings and limits: Expanded clonotype shifts may have been confounded, as the donors had an unknown CMV status.

The V gene's germline CDR1 is LNHDA and CDR2 SQIVND (reference sequence). V lost 2 bases and J lost 1, with 11 bases in between. The CDR3 runs 15 residues. This chain connects TRBV19 to TRBJ2-5; D gene ambiguous. What was sequenced was blood. This receptor was taken from an elderly man in good health. The CDR3 region has the DNA TGTGCCAGTAGTATAACAGCAGTGCTCCAAGAGACCCAGTACTTC. Translated: CASSITAVLQETQYF.